This T cell receptor beta chain comes out of a study of OX40 agonist ivuxolimab in advanced cancers. CDR1 and CDR2 from the germline V gene are KGHSH and LQKENI. This CDR3 has 15 residues. V lost 6 bases, J lost 2 bases, and 4 bases stayed unmatched. At cycle 4 day 1, cycle 7 day 1, and baseline, blood was sampled. Assay used: immunoSEQ multiplex PCR; TCRdb lists only in-frame clones, some missing. The sample yields 70,000 or so clones, about four fifths seen once. The clonotype comes from an adult with an advanced solid tumor such as melanoma, head and neck, liver or kidney cancer. The chain carries TRBV18 and TRBJ2-7, with TRBD2 matching 13 bases. The sequences come from CD4+ or CD8+ T cells sorted from blood, collected in a trial of the OX40 agonist ivuxolimab. CDR3 nucleotides: TGTGCCAGCTCCCCTACTAGCGGGGGGGCCTACGAGCAGTACTTC. Translated, it gives CASSPTSGGAYEQYF.